Shown below are 6 T cell receptor beta chains from a single sample sequenced in a study of T cell responses to AZD1222 COVID-19 vaccine. Using immunoSEQ multiplex PCR, the repertoire was profiled, and TCRdb retains in-frame clones only, with some absent. This sample has about 160,000 clones, with about 90% found just once. Specimen: peripheral blood, collected on day 0 of AZD1222 vaccination. The receptors originated from an adult in good health.

This clone appeared a few times. The CDR3 DNA follows: TGTGCCAGTAAGGGGGGACGCTTGGATTCACCCCTCCACTTT. Residues: CASKGGRLDSPLHF. The genes are TRBV19 and TRBJ1-6; maybe TRBD1 (6 bases). The V gene's germline CDR1 is LNHDA and CDR2 SQIVND (reference sequence). The CDR3 runs 14 residues. V was shortened by 7 bases and J by 8 bases, with 15 bases between the two germline ends.

The sample holds a few counts of this clone. The chain combines TRBV6-5 with TRBJ2-7, with unresolved D. In germline, CDR1 is MNHEY, CDR2 SVGAGI. Between the trimmed V and J ends, which lost 0 bases and 0 bases, there was a span of 9 bases. The CDR3 runs to 15 residues. The CDR3 reads CASSYSRYPSYEQYF. CDR3 coding DNA: TGTGCCAGCAGTTACTCGAGATACCCCTCCTACGAGCAGTACTTC.

The chain joins TRBV19 to TRBJ1-5; D remains ambiguous. Trimming took off 6 bases at V and 0 bases at J, with 9 bases between the two ends. The length of the CDR3 is 14 residues. In germline, CDR1 is LNHDA, CDR2 SQIVND (reference sequence). The CDR3 protein is CASRTFRSNQPQHF. The CDR3 DNA reads TGTGCCAGTAGAACCTTCCGTAGCAATCAGCCCCAGCATTTT.

The rearrangement joins TRBV3-1 (or the pseudogene TRBV3-2) to TRBJ1-3; D ambiguous. With 2 bases removed from V and 8 bases from J, the gap between germline ends came to 7 bases. Germline CDR1 reads LGHDT; CDR2 reads YNNKEL (reference sequence). The CDR3 spans 12 residues. CDR3 loop: CASSQRSDTIYF. Here the CDR3 DNA reads TGTGCCAGCAGCCAACGTTCGGACACCATATATTTT.

The chain uses TRBV4-3 and TRBJ1-1, with 7 bases aligning to TRBD1. Germline lookup yields CDR1 LGHNA and CDR2 YSLEER. The CDR3 has 16 residues. V lost 0 bases and J lost 8; bases outside the gene matches: 12. CDR3 loop: CASSQDWGQGVEEAFF. In DNA, the CDR3 is TGCGCCAGCAGCCAAGATTGGGGGCAGGGGGTTGAGGAAGCTTTCTTT.

The chain recombines TRBV15 with TRBJ2-5; D possibly corresponds to TRBD2 (5 bases). Trimming removed 6 bases at V and 1 base at J, with 15 bases between. CDR3 size: 15 residues. Germline V gene data show CDR1 as LNHNV and CDR2 as YYDKDF (reference sequence). The CDR3 is CATRDALRVQETQYF. In DNA, the CDR3 is TGTGCCACCAGGGACGCGCTGAGGGTCCAAGAGACCCAGTACTTC.